This T cell receptor beta chain emerged from a study of OX40 agonist ivuxolimab in advanced cancers. The wider study: Patients received ivuxolimab, an intravenous treatment, every 2 weeks at 0.01 to 10 mg/kg. General study results and limits: Researchers report that CD8+ T cells had, on average, more expanded clones than CD4+.

Unmatched junction bases numbered 21, after V lost 5 bases and J lost 7 bases. Germline V lookup: CDR1 SGHVS, CDR2 FNYEAQ. CDR3 size: 19 residues. This clone ranks as medium-sized. What it recognizes is unknown. TCRdb's table, derived via immunoSEQ multiplex PCR, lists solely in-frame clones and lacks some. The sample has over 14,000 clones, roughly 77% seen once; the top ten hold roughly a third. The V call is TRBV7-6, the J call TRBJ2-5; TRBD2 agrees at 11 bases. The sample consisted of CD4+ or CD8+ T cells sorted from blood, taken in a trial of the OX40 agonist ivuxolimab. The receptor's source is an adult with an advanced solid tumor such as melanoma, head and neck, liver or kidney cancer. In DNA, the CDR3 is TGTGCCAGCAGCCCACGGGGTAGCGGGGGGGACGAATCTTCTTCGACCCAGTACTTC. Translation gives CASSPRGSGGDESSSTQYF.